The clone carrying this T cell receptor (beta chain) is a singleton in its sample. Its antigen is not known. The source of the sample is a study of CD8 T cells in ankylosing spondylitis. Whole-study findings and limits: As for the disease-linked clones, they showed a CD8+ phenotype and occurred at relatively low frequencies in peripheral blood. Reactive arthritis synovial fluid and blood were previously reported to contain some motif variants. Several highly homologous variants made up a TCR beta motif, and this motif appeared characteristic of ankylosing spondylitis blood.

Germline-derived CDR1 and CDR2 are SNHLY and FYNNEI. The CDR3 sequence is 14 residues long. The ends were cut back, 5 bases at V and 7 bases at J, with 14 bases in the middle. TCRdb reprocessed the 5' RACE reads via MiXCR and lists one record per CDR3 protein. The sample consists of about 92,000 distinct CDR3 sequences, about 8.8% of them appearing once. The sequence came from a male donor with ankylosing spondylitis or in good health (not recorded which). Sequenced sample: blood, either unsorted or a sorted T cell fraction (not recorded which). The chain links TRBV2 to TRBJ2-2; D might be TRBD1 (6 bases). The CDR3 nucleotides are TGTGCCAGCAGTCCTCAAGGGGGTTACGGGGAGCTGTTTTTT. Amino acids: CASSPQGGYGELFF.